The clone carrying this T cell receptor beta chain has more than one count but fewer than ten. Measured with immunoSEQ multiplex PCR; TCRdb has only the in-frame clones, and not every one. The table has approximately 230,000 clones, approximately 79% seen once. From germline, CDR1 is DFQATT and CDR2 SNEGSKA (reference sequence). The CDR3 runs to 11 residues. Deletions cut 6 bases from V and 3 bases from J, with 9 bases between. This sample stems from a study of blood T cell repertoires in COVID-19. Sequenced material: peripheral blood. This TCR came from a woman older than 75 with active or convalescent COVID-19. The rearrangement links TRBV20-1 to TRBJ2-7; unclear D gene. The CDR3 loop reads CSANEYYEQYF. CDR3 nucleotides: TGCAGTGCAAACGAGTACTACGAGCAGTACTTC.